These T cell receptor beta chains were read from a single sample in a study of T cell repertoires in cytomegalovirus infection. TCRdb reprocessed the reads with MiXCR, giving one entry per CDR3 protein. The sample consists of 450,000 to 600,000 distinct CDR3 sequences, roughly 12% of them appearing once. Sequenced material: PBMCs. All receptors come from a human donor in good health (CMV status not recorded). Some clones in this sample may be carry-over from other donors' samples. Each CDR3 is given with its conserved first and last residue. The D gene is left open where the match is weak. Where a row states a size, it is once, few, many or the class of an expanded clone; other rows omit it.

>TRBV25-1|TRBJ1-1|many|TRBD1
TGTGCCAGCAGTGGTTTACCTGGGACAGGGGGCACTGAAGCTTTCTTT
CASSGLPGTGGTEAFF
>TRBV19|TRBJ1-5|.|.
TGTGCCAGTAGGAGGGTCGGCAGATCATATAGCAATCAGCCCCAGCATTTT
CASRRVGRSYSNQPQHF
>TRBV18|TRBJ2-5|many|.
TGTGCCAGCTCACCACCCTCCAAGGAAGAGACCCAGTACTTC
CASSPPSKEETQYF
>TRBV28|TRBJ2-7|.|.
TGTGCCAGCAGTATATCTTTGTACGAGCAGTACTTC
CASSISLYEQYF
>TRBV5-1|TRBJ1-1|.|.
TGCGCCAGCAGCTTGATGGGTGGGGGGAGCACTGAAGCTTTCTTT
CASSLMGGGSTEAFF
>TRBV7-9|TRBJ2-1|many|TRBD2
TGTGCCAGCAGCTTATCGACTAGCGGGAGTAGGGATGAGCAGTTCTTC
CASSLSTSGSRDEQFF
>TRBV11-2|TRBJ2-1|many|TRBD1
TGTGCCAGCAGCCCACAGGGGGGCTTCTACAATGAGCAGTTCTTC
CASSPQGGFYNEQFF
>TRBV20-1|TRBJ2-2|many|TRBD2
TGCAGTGCGGAGGGGACTAGCGGGGTTCCCGGGGAGCTGTTTTTT
CSAEGTSGVPGELFF
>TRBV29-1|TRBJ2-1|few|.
TGCAGCGTTGAGAGGCCCAGGGGATACAATGAGCAGTTCTTC
CSVERPRGYNEQFF
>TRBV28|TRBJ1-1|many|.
TGTGCCAGCAGTTTCCCTGGAAACACTGAAGCTTTCTTT
CASSFPGNTEAFF
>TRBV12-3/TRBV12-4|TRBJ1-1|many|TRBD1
TGTGCCAGCAGCCTCATAAGTCAGGGGGGGACTGAAGCTTTCTTT
CASSLISQGGTEAFF
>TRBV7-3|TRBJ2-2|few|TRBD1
TGTGCCAGCCAGGGGGTGAACACCGGGGAGCTGTTTTTT
CASQGVNTGELFF
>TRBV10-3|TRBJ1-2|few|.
TGTGCCATCAGTGAGTGGGAAGACAACGGAAATGGCTACACCTTC
CAISEWEDNGNGYTF
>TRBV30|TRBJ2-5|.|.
TGTGCCTGGAGTGGTCGGACAGAGCCAAACTTC
CAWSGRTEPNF
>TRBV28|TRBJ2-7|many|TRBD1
TGTGCCAGCAGTTTTTGGGACAGGGGTTACGAGCAGTACTTC
CASSFWDRGYEQYF
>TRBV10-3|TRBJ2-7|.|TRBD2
TGTGCCATCGAGGCGGGAGGTAGATACGAGCAGTACTTC
CAIEAGGRYEQYF
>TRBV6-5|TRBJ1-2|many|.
TGTGCCAGCAGACGCAGTATGGTGCCGGACTATGGCTACACCTTC
CASRRSMVPDYGYTF
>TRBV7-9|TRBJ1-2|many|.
TGTGCCAGCAGCACCGACAGTATCGGCTACACCTTC
CASSTDSIGYTF
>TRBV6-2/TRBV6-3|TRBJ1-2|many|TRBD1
TGTGCCAGCAGGGACGGACAGGGGGTCAACTATGGCTACACCTTC
CASRDGQGVNYGYTF
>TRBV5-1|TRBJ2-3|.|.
TGCGCCAGCAGCTTGATCGAGACGGCAGATACGCAGTATTTT
CASSLIETADTQYF
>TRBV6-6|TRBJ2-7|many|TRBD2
TGTGCCAGCAGAGAGGGACTAGGGAGCCCTCGGTACGAGCAGTACTTC
CASREGLGSPRYEQYF
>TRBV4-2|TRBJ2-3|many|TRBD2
TGTGCCAGCAGCCAAACTAGCGGGGGGCCCCCCACAGATACGCAGTATTTT
CASSQTSGGPPTDTQYF
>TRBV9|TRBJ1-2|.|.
TGTGCCAGCAGCGCAGACAGGTCCTACTATGGCTACACCTTC
CASSADRSYYGYTF
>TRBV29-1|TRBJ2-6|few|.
TGCAGCGTTGAAGGGGGGCGTGGGGCCAACGTCCTGACTTTC
CSVEGGRGANVLTF
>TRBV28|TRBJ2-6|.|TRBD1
TGTGCCAGCAGTTTGCACGGGACAGGGTCTGGGGCCAACGTCCTGACTTTC
CASSLHGTGSGANVLTF
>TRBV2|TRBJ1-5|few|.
TGTGCCAGCAGTGAAGGGTCGGGTGGCAATCAGCCCCAGCATTTT
CASSEGSGGNQPQHF
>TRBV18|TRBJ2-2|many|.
TGTGCCAGCTCACGGATTACGAACACCGGGGAGCTGTTTTTT
CASSRITNTGELFF
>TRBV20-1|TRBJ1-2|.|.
TGCAGTGCCATAGGTGGGGGGAACTATGGCTACACCTTC
CSAIGGGNYGYTF
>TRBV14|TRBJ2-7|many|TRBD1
TGTGCCAGCAGCCGAGGGACAGTTTCCTACGAGCAGTACTTC
CASSRGTVSYEQYF
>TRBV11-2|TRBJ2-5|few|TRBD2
TGTGCCAGCAGCCACCGACTAGCGGGGGCCTTAACCCAAGAGACCCAGTACTTC
CASSHRLAGALTQETQYF
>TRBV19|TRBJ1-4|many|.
TGTGCCAGTAGTATCGGGCAGGTTAATGAAAAACTGTTTTTT
CASSIGQVNEKLFF
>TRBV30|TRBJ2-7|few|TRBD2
TGTGCCTGGAGCCCAGGACTAGCGGGATTTTCCGACGAGCAGTACTTC
CAWSPGLAGFSDEQYF
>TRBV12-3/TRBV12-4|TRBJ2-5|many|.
TGTGCCAGCAGTCGGGACGGGGGAGAGACCCAGTACTTC
CASSRDGGETQYF
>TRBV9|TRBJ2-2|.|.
TGTGCCAGCAGCCTAGAGGGGTGGCCCCGCACCGGGGAGCTGTTTTTT
CASSLEGWPRTGELFF
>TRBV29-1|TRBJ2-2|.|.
TGCAGCGTCCTTCCGGGGAGTGGCACCGGGGAGCTGTTTTTT
CSVLPGSGTGELFF
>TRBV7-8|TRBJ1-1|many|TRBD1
TGTGCCAGCAGCTTAGGGACAGTCGGAACAGGGGCTGAAGCTTTCTTT
CASSLGTVGTGAEAFF
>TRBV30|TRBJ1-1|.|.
TGTGCCTGGATGAAACAGCAGAACACTGAAGCTTTCTTT
CAWMKQQNTEAFF
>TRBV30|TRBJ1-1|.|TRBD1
TGTGCCTGGATTACAGGGGGGCGCACTGAAGCTTTCTTT
CAWITGGRTEAFF
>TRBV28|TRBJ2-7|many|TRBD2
TGTGCCAGCAGTTTGCAGCGGGAGTACGACGAGCAGTACTTC
CASSLQREYDEQYF
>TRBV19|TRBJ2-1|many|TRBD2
TGTGCCAGTAGTCCCCTGAGCGCGGGAGGGCCCTTCTCCTACAATGAGCAGTTCTTC
CASSPLSAGGPFSYNEQFF
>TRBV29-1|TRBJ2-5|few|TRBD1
TGCAGCGTTCCCTCCCCGACAGGGGGGGAGACCCAGTACTTC
CSVPSPTGGETQYF
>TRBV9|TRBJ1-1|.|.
TGTGCCAGCAGTCCTATCACTGAAGCTTTCTTT
CASSPITEAFF
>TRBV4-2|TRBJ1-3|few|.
TGTGCCAGCAGCCAAGAAGCGACGACGGTTAGCGCTGGAAACACCATATATTTT
CASSQEATTVSAGNTIYF
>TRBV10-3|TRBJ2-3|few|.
TGTGCCATCAGGATTGAGACAAAGGGGCTTGTTGATACGCAGTATTTT
CAIRIETKGLVDTQYF
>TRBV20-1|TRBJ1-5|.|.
TGCAGTGCTAGACTAGACCGGTCCGTGGGGCCCCAGCATTTT
CSARLDRSVGPQHF
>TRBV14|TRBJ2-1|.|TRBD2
TGTGCCAGCAGCCAAGTGTCTAGCGGGACGAATGAGCAGTTCTTC
CASSQVSSGTNEQFF
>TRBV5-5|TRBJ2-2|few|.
TGTGCCAGCAGCTTGCAAGGGCTCGGGACCGGGGAGCTGTTTTTT
CASSLQGLGTGELFF
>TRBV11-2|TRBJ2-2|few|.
TGTGCCAGCAGCAACGGACAGCGAACGAACACCGGGGAGCTGTTTTTT
CASSNGQRTNTGELFF
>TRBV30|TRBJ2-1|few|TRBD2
TGTGCCTGGAGGGGGACTAGCGGGAGGAGGGCCTACAATGAGCAGTTCTTC
CAWRGTSGRRAYNEQFF
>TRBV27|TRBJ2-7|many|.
TGTGCCAGCAGTTCATTATACCCTGGGGCAAACTCCTACGAGCAGTACTTC
CASSSLYPGANSYEQYF
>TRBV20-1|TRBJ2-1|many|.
TGCAGTGCTAGACGAACAGAATTACTAGCTGATTCCTACAATGAGCAGTTCTTC
CSARRTELLADSYNEQFF
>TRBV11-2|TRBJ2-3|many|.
TGTGCCAGCAGCTTAGGACCCTTGGTGGATACGCAGTATTTT
CASSLGPLVDTQYF
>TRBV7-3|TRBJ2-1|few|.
TGTGCCAGCAGCCCTGACAGGCACAATGAGCAGTTCTTC
CASSPDRHNEQFF